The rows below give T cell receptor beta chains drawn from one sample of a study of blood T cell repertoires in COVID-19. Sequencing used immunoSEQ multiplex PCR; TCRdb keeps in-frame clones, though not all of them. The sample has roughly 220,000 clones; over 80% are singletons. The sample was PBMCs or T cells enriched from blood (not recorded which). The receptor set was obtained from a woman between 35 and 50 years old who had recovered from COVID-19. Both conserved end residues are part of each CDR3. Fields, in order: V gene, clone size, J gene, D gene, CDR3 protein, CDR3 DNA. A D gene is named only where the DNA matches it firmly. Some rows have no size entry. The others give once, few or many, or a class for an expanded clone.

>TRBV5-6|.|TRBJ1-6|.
CASSLGRVTVSPLHF
TGTGCCAGCAGCTTGGGCAGGGTGACGGTATCACCCCTCCACTTT
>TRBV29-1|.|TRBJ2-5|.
CSADRMGETQYF
TGCAGCGCAGACAGGATGGGGGAGACCCAGTACTTC
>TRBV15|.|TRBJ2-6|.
CATSRGGAQGANVLTF
TGTGCCACCAGCAGAGGTGGGGCGCAAGGGGCCAACGTCCTGACTTTC
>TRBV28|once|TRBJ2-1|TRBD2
CASSRPPSGRPYNEQFF
TGTGCCAGCAGCCGCCCCCCGAGCGGGAGGCCCTACAATGAGCAGTTCTTC
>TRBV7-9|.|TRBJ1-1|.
CASSLLGVYAGTEAFF
TGTGCCAGCAGCTTATTGGGAGTATACGCGGGCACTGAAGCTTTCTTT
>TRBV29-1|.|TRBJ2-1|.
CSAGSGSVNEQFF
TGCAGCGCCGGATCGGGTAGCGTTAATGAGCAGTTCTTC
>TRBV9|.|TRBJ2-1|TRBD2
CASSLGLAGAANEQFF
TGTGCCAGCAGCTTAGGACTAGCGGGAGCAGCCAATGAGCAGTTCTTC
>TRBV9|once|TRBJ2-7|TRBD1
CASSVGTGVYEQYF
TGTGCCAGCAGCGTAGGGACAGGGGTCTACGAGCAGTACTTC
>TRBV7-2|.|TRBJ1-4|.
CASSSTTGLGEKLFF
TGTGCCAGCAGCAGCACTACAGGGTTGGGAGAAAAACTGTTTTTT
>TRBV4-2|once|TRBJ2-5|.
CASSQGLVETQYF
TGTGCCAGCAGCCAAGGGCTGGTGGAGACCCAGTACTTC
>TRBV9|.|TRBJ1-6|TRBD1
CASSETGDSPLHF
TGTGCCAGCAGCGAGACAGGGGACTCACCCCTCCACTTT
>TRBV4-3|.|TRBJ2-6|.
CASSQKVRTLSGANVLTF
TGCGCCAGCAGCCAAAAAGTTCGAACTTTGTCTGGGGCCAACGTCCTGACTTTC
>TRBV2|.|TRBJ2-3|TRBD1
CASRWTGASTDTQYF
TGTGCCAGCAGGTGGACAGGCGCATCCACAGATACGCAGTATTTT
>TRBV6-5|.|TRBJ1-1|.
CASHYLPDTEAFF
TGTGCCTCCCACTATTTACCCGACACTGAAGCTTTCTTT
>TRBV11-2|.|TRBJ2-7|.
CASSSLSGTPYEQYF
TGTGCCAGCAGCTCCCTTAGCGGTACACCCTACGAGCAGTACTTC
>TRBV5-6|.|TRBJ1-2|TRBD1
CASRPGRGTGDGYGYTF
TGTGCCAGCAGACCGGGCCGGGGGACAGGGGACGGGTATGGCTACACCTTC
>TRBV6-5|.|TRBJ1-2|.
CASRRMESSVYGYTF
TGTGCCAGCAGACGGATGGAGAGTTCCGTGTATGGCTACACCTTC
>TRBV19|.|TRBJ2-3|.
CASSIAGSDTQYF
TGTGCCAGTAGTATAGCGGGTTCAGATACGCAGTATTTT
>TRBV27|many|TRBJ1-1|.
CASSSGKGTEAFF
TGTGCCAGCAGTTCAGGGAAGGGCACTGAAGCTTTCTTT
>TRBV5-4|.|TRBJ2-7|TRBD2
CASSLDVAGGLEQYF
TGTGCCAGCAGCTTGGACGTAGCGGGAGGGCTCGAGCAGTACTTC
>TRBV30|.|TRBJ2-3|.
CASHWGEGVEDTQYF
TGTGCCTCCCATTGGGGGGAAGGGGTAGAAGATACGCAGTATTTT
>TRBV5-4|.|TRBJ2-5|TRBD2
CASSHYRDYGVQYF
TGTGCCAGCAGCCATTACCGGGACTACGGAGTTCAGTACTTC
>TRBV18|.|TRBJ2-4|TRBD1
CASSPPQGARVQYF
TGTGCCAGCTCACCCCCCCAGGGGGCGCGGGTTCAGTACTTC
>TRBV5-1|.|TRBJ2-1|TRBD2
CASSLPLAGHNEQFF
TGCGCCAGCAGCTTGCCACTAGCGGGACACAATGAGCAGTTCTTC
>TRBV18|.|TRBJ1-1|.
CASSPPSRLQNTEAFF
TGTGCCAGCTCACCACCGTCGCGCCTCCAGAACACTGAAGCTTTCTTT
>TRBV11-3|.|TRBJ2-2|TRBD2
CASGRAGVNTGELFF
TGTGCCAGCGGGAGGGCGGGAGTGAACACCGGGGAGCTGTTTTTT
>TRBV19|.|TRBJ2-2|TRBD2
CASSQSGTSLSGELFF
TGTGCCAGTAGTCAATCCGGGACTAGCTTGTCCGGGGAGCTGTTTTTT
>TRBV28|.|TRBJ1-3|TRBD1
CASSSGGSGNTIYF
TGTGCCAGCAGTTCAGGGGGATCTGGAAACACCATATATTTT
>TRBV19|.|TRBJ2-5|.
CASSISSRGTQYF
TGTGCCAGTAGTATTTCTAGCAGGGGGACCCAGTACTTC
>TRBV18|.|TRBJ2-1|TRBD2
CASYSGTYNEQFF
TGTGCCAGCTATAGCGGGACCTACAATGAGCAGTTCTTC
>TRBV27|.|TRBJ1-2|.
CASRERGTTVLGYGYTF
TGTGCCAGCAGAGAAAGGGGGACCACAGTGCTGGGTTATGGCTACACCTTC
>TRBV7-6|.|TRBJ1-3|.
CASSLDRFGGNTIYF
TGTGCCAGCAGCTTAGACAGGTTCGGTGGAAACACCATATATTTT
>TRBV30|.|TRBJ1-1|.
CARGSGRGTEAFF
TGTGCCCGGGGTTCTGGGCGGGGCACTGAAGCTTTCTTT
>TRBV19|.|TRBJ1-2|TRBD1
CASTFDRAGGYTF
TGTGCCAGTACCTTCGACAGGGCGGGTGGCTACACCTTC
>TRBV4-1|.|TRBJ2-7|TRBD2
CASSATGGGYEQYF
TGCGCCAGCAGCGCAACCGGCGGGGGATACGAGCAGTACTTC
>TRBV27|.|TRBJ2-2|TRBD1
CASSPPRGTGVWAGELFF
TGTGCCAGCAGTCCGCCCCGTGGGACAGGGGTATGGGCCGGGGAGCTGTTTTTT
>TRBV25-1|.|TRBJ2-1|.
CASSESQPGNEQFF
TGTGCCAGCAGTGAATCCCAGCCGGGGAATGAGCAGTTCTTC
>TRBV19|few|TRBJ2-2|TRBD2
CASSGALAGDVGELFF
TGTGCCAGTAGTGGGGCACTAGCGGGAGATGTCGGGGAGCTGTTTTTT
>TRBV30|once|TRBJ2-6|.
CAWSFRAFGANVLTF
TGTGCCTGGAGTTTCAGGGCCTTCGGGGCCAACGTCCTGACTTTC
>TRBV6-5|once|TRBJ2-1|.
CASSTQGRHEQFF
TGTGCCAGCAGTACACAGGGACGGCACGAGCAGTTCTTC
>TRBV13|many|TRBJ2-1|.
CASANGDSNEQFF
TGTGCCAGCGCAAACGGGGATTCGAATGAGCAGTTCTTC
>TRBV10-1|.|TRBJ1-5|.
CASSARGDQPQHF
TGCGCCAGCAGTGCCCGGGGAGATCAGCCCCAGCATTTT
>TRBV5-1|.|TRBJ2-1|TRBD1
CASSADRVTNEQFF
TGCGCCAGCAGCGCCGACAGGGTTACCAATGAGCAGTTCTTC
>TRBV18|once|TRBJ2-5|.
CASSVLGTEGETQYF
TGTGCCAGCTCCGTATTGGGGACTGAAGGAGAGACCCAGTACTTC
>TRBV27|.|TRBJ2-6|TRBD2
CASSSRLAAGANVLTF
TGTGCCAGCAGTTCGAGACTAGCGGCTGGGGCCAACGTCCTGACTTTC
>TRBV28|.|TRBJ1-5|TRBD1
CASSLRATGGRQPQHF
TGTGCCAGCAGTCTCAGGGCTACAGGGGGCAGACAGCCCCAGCATTTT
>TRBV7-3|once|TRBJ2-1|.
CASSLVRENEQFF
TGTGCCAGCAGCTTAGTACGGGAGAATGAGCAGTTCTTC
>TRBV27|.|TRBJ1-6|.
CASSLRPTPRSPLHF
TGTGCCAGCAGTCTTAGACCGACACCGCGTTCACCCCTCCACTTT
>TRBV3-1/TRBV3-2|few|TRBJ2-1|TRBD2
CASRGTSGRDYNEQFF
TGTGCCAGCCGGGGTACTAGCGGGCGCGACTACAATGAGCAGTTCTTC
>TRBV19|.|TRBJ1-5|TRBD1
CAARDSPNQPQHF
TGTGCCGCCCGGGACAGCCCTAATCAGCCCCAGCATTTT
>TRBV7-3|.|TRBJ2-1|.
CASSLKTALTYNEQFF
TGTGCCAGCAGTTTGAAGACAGCCCTTACCTACAATGAGCAGTTCTTC
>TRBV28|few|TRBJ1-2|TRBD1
CASTLQGASGYTF
TGTGCCAGCACCCTACAGGGGGCAAGTGGCTACACCTTC
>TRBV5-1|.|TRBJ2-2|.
CASSSDRTRVSGELFF
TGCGCCAGCAGTTCTGACAGGACCCGGGTGTCCGGGGAGCTGTTTTTT
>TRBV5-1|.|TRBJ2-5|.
CASSLVPAGGQGETQYF
TGCGCCAGCAGCTTGGTTCCAGCGGGAGGACAGGGAGAGACCCAGTACTTC
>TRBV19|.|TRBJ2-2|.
CASSPINSGELFF
TGTGCCAGTAGTCCGATAAACTCCGGGGAGCTGTTTTTT
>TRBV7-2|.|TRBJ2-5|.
CASSRGAVETQYF
TGTGCCAGTTCACGGGGAGCAGTAGAGACCCAGTACTTC
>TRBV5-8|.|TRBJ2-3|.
CASNLIRTVGYTDTQYF
TGTGCCAGCAACTTGATCAGGACAGTAGGCTACACAGATACGCAGTATTTT
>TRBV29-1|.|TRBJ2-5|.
CSVEAGKYF
TGCAGCGTTGAGGCAGGGAAGTACTTC